This TCR beta chain came from a study of T cell changes during pregnancy in multiple sclerosis. The table came from immunoSEQ multiplex PCR; TCRdb's copy has only in-frame clones and leaves some out. The data hold 80,000 to 130,000 clones, with 94% observed a single time. This clone was observed a single time. CDR3 length equals 15 residues. Looked up from germline, CDR1 is KGHSH and CDR2 is LQKENI. Trimming took 6 bases from V and 4 from J; bases not matched to a gene: 10. Source: peripheral blood, taken before pregnancy. This receptor was identified in a female donor with multiple sclerosis, enrolled in a pregnancy study. J is TRBJ2-5 and V is TRBV18, with 8 bases lining up with TRBD2. The CDR3 nucleotides are TGTGCCAGCTCGAGGATAGCGGGACTAGGAGAGACCCAGTACTTC. As protein: CASSRIAGLGETQYF.